This T cell receptor beta chain derives from a study of CD8 T cells in ankylosing spondylitis. The V and J ends lost 3 bases and 4 bases respectively, with 7 bases between them. Germline V CDR1 and CDR2: SQVTM, ANQGSEA. The CDR3 consists of 12 residues. TCRdb fed the 5' RACE reads into MiXCR, producing one record per CDR3 protein. The data show 150,000 to 200,000 distinct CDR3 sequences, around 10% seen once. General study results and limits: Reports say disease-linked clones showed up significantly more in matched ankylosing spondylitis synovial fluid.

As for this clonotype: The antigen remains unidentified.

The chain is built from TRBV29-1 and TRBJ1-3, with D uncertain. The material sequenced was blood, either unsorted or a sorted T cell fraction (not recorded which). The clonotype originates from a male donor with ankylosing spondylitis or in good health (not recorded which). The CDR3 bases are TGCAGCGTTGACGGACCGGGAAACACCATATATTTT. This encodes CSVDGPGNTIYF. Drawing the rest from reference TRBV29-1 and TRBJ1-3, the complete variable domain is SAVISQKPSRDICQRGTSLTIQCQVDSQVTMMFWYRQQPGQSLTLIATANQGSEATYESGFVIDKFPISRPNLTFSTLTVSNMSPEDSSIYLCSVDGPGNTIYFGEGSWLTVV.